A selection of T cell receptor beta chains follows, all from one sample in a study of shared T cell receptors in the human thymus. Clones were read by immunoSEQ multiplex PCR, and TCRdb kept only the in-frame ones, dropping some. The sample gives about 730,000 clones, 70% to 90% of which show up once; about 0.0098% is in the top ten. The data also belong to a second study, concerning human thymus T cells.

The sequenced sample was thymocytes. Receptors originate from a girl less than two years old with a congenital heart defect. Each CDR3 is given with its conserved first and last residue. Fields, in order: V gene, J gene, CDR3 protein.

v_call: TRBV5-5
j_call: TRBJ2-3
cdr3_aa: CASSSTGYHSTDTQYF

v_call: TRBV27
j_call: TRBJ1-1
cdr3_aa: CASSWGPRDTEAFF

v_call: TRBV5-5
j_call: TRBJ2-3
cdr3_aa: CASSPREDTQYF

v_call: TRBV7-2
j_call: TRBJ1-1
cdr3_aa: CASSPEPQGSNTEAFF

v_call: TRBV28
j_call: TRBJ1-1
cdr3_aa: CASSSLTPDQPLVTEAFF

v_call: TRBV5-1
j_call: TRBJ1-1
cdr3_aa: CASSRGENTEAFF

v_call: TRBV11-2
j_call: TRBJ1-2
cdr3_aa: CASSPGISTNYGYTF

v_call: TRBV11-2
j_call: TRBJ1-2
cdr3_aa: CASSSTSGTKVMGYTF

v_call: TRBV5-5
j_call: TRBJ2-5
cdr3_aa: CASERGGISQETQYF

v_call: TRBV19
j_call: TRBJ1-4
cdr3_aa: CASSPDRPNEKLFF

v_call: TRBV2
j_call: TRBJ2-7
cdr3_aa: CASSDDRESYEQYF

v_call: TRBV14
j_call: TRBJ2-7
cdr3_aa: CASSQDNDGISGNEQYF

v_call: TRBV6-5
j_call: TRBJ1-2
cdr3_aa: CASSYSEGAGGYTF

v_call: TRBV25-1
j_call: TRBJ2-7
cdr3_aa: CASSSRQPWTTNEQYF

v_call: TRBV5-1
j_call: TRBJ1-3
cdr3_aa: CASSEGQGPTIYF

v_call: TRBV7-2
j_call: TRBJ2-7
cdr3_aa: CASSPKHSSYEQYF

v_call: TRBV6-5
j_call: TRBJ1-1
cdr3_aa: CASSYSTGDTEAFF

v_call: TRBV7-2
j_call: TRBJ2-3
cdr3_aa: CASSLVRRGPSTDTQYF

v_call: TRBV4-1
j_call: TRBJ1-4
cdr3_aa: CASSHVPTKLFF

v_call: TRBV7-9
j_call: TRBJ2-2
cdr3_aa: CASSLDEGGQLAGELFF

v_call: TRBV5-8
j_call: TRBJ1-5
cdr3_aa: CASSLRNRPLMEDQPQHF

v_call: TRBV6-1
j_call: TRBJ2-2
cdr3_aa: CASSDDRGFSGGELFF

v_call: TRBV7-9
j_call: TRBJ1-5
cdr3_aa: CASSSYPQGRNQPQHF

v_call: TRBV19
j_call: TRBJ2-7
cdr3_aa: CASSINSPGSSSGEQYF

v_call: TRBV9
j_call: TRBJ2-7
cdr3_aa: CASSVGGWHRNFSYEQYF

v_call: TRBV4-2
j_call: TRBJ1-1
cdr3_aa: CASSLGSMNTEAFF

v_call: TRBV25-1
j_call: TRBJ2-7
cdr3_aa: CASSYSGGAGPAYEQYF

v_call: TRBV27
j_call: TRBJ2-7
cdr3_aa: CASSRGGYEQYF

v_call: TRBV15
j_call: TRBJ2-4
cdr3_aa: CATSRDRRVGTKNIQYF